The 16 T cell receptor beta chains in this list originate from one sample, sequenced in a study of TIL therapy for anti-PD-1-resistant metastatic lung cancer. The libraries were made with immunoSEQ v3. Repertoires were generated with immunoSEQ multiplex PCR, while TCRdb's copy carries only in-frame clones and drops some. The table lists tens of thousands of clones, about 73% of them singletons. Time point defined: pre-treatment sample, taken before nivolumab and TIL therapy. The material sequenced was blood, taken at baseline. These receptors were obtained from a person aged 25 to 85 with non-small cell lung cancer.

The chain couples TRBV4-3 to TRBJ2-3, with D possibly TRBD2 on 6 matching bases. CDR3 length: 14 residues. The germline V and J ends were trimmed by 0 bases and 4 bases, with 8 bases remaining between them. Per germline, CDR1 LGHNA and CDR2 YSLEER. This CDR3 is CASSQDGGSDTQYF. CDR3 DNA: TGCGCCAGCAGCCAAGATGGAGGGTCAGATACGCAGTATTTT.

The chain employs TRBV2 and TRBJ2-5; D not certain. Germline V gene sequence: CDR1 SNHLY, CDR2 FYNNEI. V lost 6 bases, J lost 5 bases, and 7 bases lay in between. The CDR3 extends over 11 amino acids. This CDR3 is CASSAWETQYF. CDR3 DNA sequence: TGTGCCAGCAGCGCGTGGGAGACCCAGTACTTC.

The V gene is TRBV2, the J gene TRBJ2-7, with D tentatively TRBD2 (5 bases). The germline V gene has CDR1 SNHLY and CDR2 FYNNEI. Trimming stripped 6 bases from V and 6 bases from J, with 15 bases between. The CDR3 contains 13 residues. The CDR3 reads CASSGDASPEQYF. The CDR3 nucleotides are TGTGCCAGCAGCGGGGATGCCTCCCCCGAGCAGTACTTC.

The chain couples TRBV5-4 to TRBJ2-1, with 12 bases that match TRBD2. Germline loops: CDR1 SGHNT, CDR2 YYREEE (reference sequence). The CDR3 loop spans 16 amino acids. V lost 4 bases and J lost 3; bases outside the gene matches: 5. CDR3 sequence (DNA): TGTGCCAGCAGCACAAGGACTAGCGGGATCTACAATGAGCAGTTCTTC. Amino acid sequence: CASSTRTSGIYNEQFF. Based on the CDR3 plus reference TRBV5-4 and TRBJ2-1, the full variable domain is ETGVTQSPTHLIKTRGQQVTLRCSSQSGHNTVSWYQQALGQGPQFIFQYYREEENGRGNFPPRFSGLQFPNYSSELNVNALELDDSALYLCASSTRTSGIYNEQFFGPGTRLTVL.

V usage is TRBV28 and J usage is TRBJ2-2; 12 bases match TRBD2. From germline, CDR1 is MDHEN and CDR2 SYDVKM. There are 18 residues in the CDR3. V lost 6 bases and J lost 4; bases outside the gene matches: 12. This CDR3 is CASSRLAPSGRATGELFF. For the CDR3, the DNA is TGTGCCAGCAGCCGACTCGCGCCTAGCGGGAGGGCCACCGGGGAGCTGTTTTTT.

This chain links TRBV2 with TRBJ2-5, with 10 bases lining up with TRBD2. Trimming at V came to 6 bases and at J to 2 bases, leaving 12 bases not matched to a gene. This CDR3 has 17 amino acids. In germline, CDR1 is SNHLY, CDR2 FYNNEI. DNA of the CDR3: TGTGCCAGCAGCCGTCACCTAGCGGGGGAGGGACAAGAGACCCAGTACTTC. As protein: CASSRHLAGEGQETQYF. Combining the CDR3 with reference TRBV2 and TRBJ2-5 gives the whole variable domain EPEVTQTPSHQVTQMGQEVILRCVPISNHLYFYWYRQILGQKVEFLVSFYNNEISEKSEIFDDQFSVERPDGSNFTLKIRSTKLEDSAMYFCASSRHLAGEGQETQYFGPGTRLLVL.

Worth noting for this clone: Its ends do not fully match the called genes, so a read error is possible. V gene TRBV28 combines with J gene TRBJ1-5; the D gene is possibly TRBD1 (6 bases). The germline CDR1 and CDR2 sequences are MDHEN and SYDVKM. The CDR3 covers 13 residues. DNA for the CDR3: TGTGCCACCAGTACAGGGCACCCGCAGCCCCAGCATTTT. It codes for CATSTGHPQPQHF.

The chain uses TRBV5-1 and TRBJ2-7, with D tentatively TRBD2 (5 bases). This CDR3 is 12 amino acids long. The V gene's germline CDR1 is SGHRS and CDR2 YFSETQ. Trimming left V 5 bases short and J 4 bases short, with 10 bases between. CDR3 sequence reads: CASSPGIYEQYF. CDR3 in DNA: TGCGCCAGCAGTCCGGGGATTTACGAGCAGTACTTC.

The chain uses TRBV9 and TRBJ2-3; D gene ambiguous. The CDR3 is 15 residues long. From germline, CDR1 is SGDLS and CDR2 YYNGEE. Deletions cut 0 bases from V and 2 bases from J, with 10 bases between. CDR3 in DNA: TGTGCCAGCAGCGTAGGCGTCTTATACACAGATACGCAGTATTTT. As protein: CASSVGVLYTDTQYF. The full variable domain, completed using reference TRBV9 and TRBJ2-3, is DSGVTQTPKHLITATGQRVTLRCSPRSGDLSVYWYQQSLDQGLQFLIQYYNGEERAKGNILERFSAQQFPDLHSELNLSSLELGDSALYFCASSVGVLYTDTQYFGPGTRLTVL.

This sequence joins TRBV11-1 and TRBJ2-7; TRBD2 matches 8 bases. From germline, CDR1 is SGHAT and CDR2 FQDESV (reference sequence). Trimming removed 3 bases from V and 0 bases from J; junction bases left unmatched: 4. The CDR3 sequence is 15 residues long. In DNA, the CDR3 is TGTGCCAGCAGCTTTAGCGGGGCCAACTCCTACGAGCAGTACTTC. Translated, it gives CASSFSGANSYEQYF. The full variable domain, rest sourced from reference TRBV11-1 and TRBJ2-7, is EAEVAQSPRYKITEKSQAVAFWCDPISGHATLYWYRQILGQGPELLVQFQDESVVDDSQLPKDRFSAERLKGVDSTLKIQPAELGDSAMYLCASSFSGANSYEQYFGPGTRLTVT.

The chain carries TRBV7-2 and TRBJ2-5, with TRBD2 matching over 11 bases. V shed 6 bases, J shed 4 bases, and the junction held 1 base outside the gene matches. Germline CDR1 and CDR2: SGHTA and FQGNSA. The CDR3 sequence is 13 residues long. The CDR3 loop is CASRTSGAETQYF. Written as DNA, the CDR3 is TGTGCCAGCAGGACTAGCGGGGCAGAGACCCAGTACTTC. The whole variable domain, remainder taken from reference TRBV7-2 and TRBJ2-5, is GAGVSQSPSNKVTEKGKDVELRCDPISGHTALYWYRQSLGQGLEFLIYFQGNSAPDKSGLPSDRFSAERTGGSVSTLTIQRTQQEDSAVYLCASRTSGAETQYFGPGTRLLVL.

This chain connects TRBV7-2 to TRBJ1-6; no reliable D call. Trimming left V 5 bases short and J 7 bases short, with 18 bases between. Germline V CDR1 and CDR2: SGHTA, FQGNSA. The CDR3 totals 16 residues. The CDR3 protein is CASSPQNSIKNSPLHF. Here the CDR3 DNA reads TGTGCCAGCAGCCCACAGAACTCAATTAAAAATTCACCCCTCCACTTT.

The rearrangement uses TRBV19 and TRBJ2-2, with 9 nucleotides matching TRBD1. J gave up 9 bases and V 4 bases, and 9 bases lay outside the gene matches. CDR3 size: 15 residues. Germline lookup yields CDR1 LNHDA and CDR2 SQIVND (reference sequence). The CDR3 region has the DNA TGTGCCAGTAGTAAAAAGACAGGGGGGACACGGGAGCTGTTTTTT. Amino acid sequence: CASSKKTGGTRELFF.

This clone has only a few counts. The V and J genes are TRBV6-5 and TRBJ1-5; 8 bases are shared with TRBD1. The length of the CDR3 is 15 residues. Looked up from germline, CDR1 is MNHEY and CDR2 is SVGAGI. V lost 5 bases and J lost 4; bases outside the gene matches: 7. The CDR3 DNA reads as TGTGCCAGCAGTATCGACAGGGGAGAAAATCAGCCCCAGCATTTT. This translates into CASSIDRGENQPQHF.

The CDR3 bases are TGTGCCAGCAGTCCCCTTACCGGGACAGAGCATTATAGCAATCAGCCCCAGCATTTT. This codes for CASSPLTGTEHYSNQPQHF. The chain carries TRBV28 and TRBJ1-5, with 7 positions matching TRBD1. This CDR3 comprises 19 residues. After removal of 5 bases from V and 0 bases from J, the junction contained 16 bases not matched to a gene. Looked up from germline, CDR1 is MDHEN and CDR2 is SYDVKM.

The chain carries TRBV2 and TRBJ1-1; 8 bases match TRBD1. The CDR3 runs to 16 residues. With V trimmed by 3 bases and J by 3 bases, 9 bases remained unmatched. Germline values: CDR1 SNHLY, CDR2 FYNNEI. This CDR3 reads CASSEHLPTGDTEAFF. The CDR3 nucleotides read TGTGCCAGCAGTGAGCACTTACCGACAGGGGACACTGAAGCTTTCTTT.